A selection of T cell receptor beta chains follows, all from one sample in a study of T cells in Graves' hyperthyroidism and ophthalmopathy. TCRdb re-analysed the multiplex PCR reads in MiXCR, keeping a single row per CDR3 protein. The data show a few hundred thousand distinct CDR3 sequences, approximately 15% seen once. Source material: blood. These receptors all stem from a woman between 40 and 55 years old with Graves' ophthalmopathy. Each CDR3 is given without its conserved first and last residue. Each record gives: V gene, CDR3 protein.

v_call: TRBV18; cdr3_aa: ASSPTGETQY
v_call: TRBV6-1; cdr3_aa: AKHSGGATGELF
v_call: TRBV29-1; cdr3_aa: SVDIAPSFNTQY
v_call: TRBV18; cdr3_aa: ASSRTEYNEQF
v_call: TRBV20-1; cdr3_aa: SASGGALGYGYT
v_call: TRBV11-2; cdr3_aa: ASSPTPGGISYEQY
v_call: TRBV30; cdr3_aa: AWGKPGHAAPQH
v_call: TRBV6-1; cdr3_aa: ASSASGGKRIYNEQF
v_call: TRBV4-1; cdr3_aa: ASSQGHLEPQH
v_call: TRBV7-9; cdr3_aa: ASSLDTPNYGYT
v_call: TRBV15; cdr3_aa: ATSREGQAPNEKLF
v_call: TRBV18; cdr3_aa: ASSTQRGGSLNEQF
v_call: TRBV12-3/TRBV12-4; cdr3_aa: VSSPTTIIGTQY
v_call: TRBV6-1; cdr3_aa: ASSPGQGLSEQY
v_call: TRBV9; cdr3_aa: ASSPDLQGERSYNEQF
v_call: TRBV3-1; cdr3_aa: ASSYRDRLYEQY
v_call: TRBV11-3; cdr3_aa: ASSLGSTSPLH
v_call: TRBV3-1; cdr3_aa: ASSRGQRLNTEAF
v_call: TRBV3-1; cdr3_aa: ASSLKGNGELF
v_call: TRBV19; cdr3_aa: ASNKQGRRTTSYNEQF
v_call: TRBV11-2; cdr3_aa: ASAGDETQY
v_call: TRBV20-1; cdr3_aa: SAPGQFSGANVLT
v_call: TRBV5-1; cdr3_aa: ASSRTEASTDTQY
v_call: TRBV6-1; cdr3_aa: ASSPGQGPHNSPLH
v_call: TRBV30; cdr3_aa: AWSVGGGTQY
v_call: TRBV28; cdr3_aa: ASSSGGQGAGELF
v_call: TRBV20-1; cdr3_aa: SARGTIDDYEQY
v_call: TRBV5-1; cdr3_aa: ASGAGDYRYEQY
v_call: TRBV12-3/TRBV12-4; cdr3_aa: ASSRSGSYEQF
v_call: TRBV28; cdr3_aa: ASSPRGPGQGRNEQF
v_call: TRBV19; cdr3_aa: ASSSLAGEHNEQF
v_call: TRBV19; cdr3_aa: ASSMGSWSNQPQH
v_call: TRBV28; cdr3_aa: ASGVVVMNTEAF
v_call: TRBV7-2; cdr3_aa: ASSLAGVPNEKLF
v_call: TRBV7-9; cdr3_aa: ASSLFPGSPLH
v_call: TRBV3-1; cdr3_aa: ASSQDSGQGSDEQF
v_call: TRBV11-2; cdr3_aa: ASSLGRGTTYEQY
v_call: TRBV20-1; cdr3_aa: SANIGRDGGYT
v_call: TRBV20-1; cdr3_aa: SADPGLAVTDTQY
v_call: TRBV7-9; cdr3_aa: ASASLTDTQY
v_call: TRBV5-6; cdr3_aa: ASSLPTVTYAAQY
v_call: TRBV6-5; cdr3_aa: ASSYGIQETQY
v_call: TRBV11-2; cdr3_aa: ASSSSPTGGEQF
v_call: TRBV6-9; cdr3_aa: ASRLTYTSDSAEAF
v_call: TRBV10-2; cdr3_aa: ASTGGLAVLTDTQY